The rows below give T cell receptor beta chains drawn from one sample of a study of PD-1 blockade in classical Hodgkin lymphoma. The data were produced by immunoSEQ multiplex PCR, yet TCRdb's version contains in-frame clones alone and is incomplete. The table lists tens of thousands of clones, roughly 92% of them singletons, with 2.3% in the top ten. Sequences were obtained from peripheral blood mononuclear cells (PBMCs). These receptors all stem from a human donor with classical Hodgkin lymphoma. Each CDR3 is given with its conserved first and last residue. Fields, in order: clone size, D gene, J gene, V gene, CDR3 protein, CDR3 DNA. A D gene is named only where the DNA matches it firmly. Some rows have no size entry. The others give once, few or many, or a class for an expanded clone.

clone size: NA; D gene: TRBD2; J gene: TRBJ2-3; V gene: TRBV6-5; CDR3 protein: CASTKRAGRADTQYF; CDR3 DNA: TGTGCCAGCACCAAGAGAGCGGGAAGGGCAGATACGCAGTATTTT
clone size: NA; D gene: NA; J gene: TRBJ1-3; V gene: TRBV9; CDR3 protein: CASSVEGGFGNTIYF; CDR3 DNA: TGTGCCAGCAGCGTAGAGGGCGGGTTTGGAAACACCATATATTTT
clone size: NA; D gene: NA; J gene: TRBJ2-1; V gene: TRBV7-7; CDR3 protein: CASSPYPGPGNEQFF; CDR3 DNA: TGTGCCAGCAGCCCCTACCCGGGGCCGGGCAATGAGCAGTTCTTC
clone size: NA; D gene: NA; J gene: TRBJ2-1; V gene: TRBV5-6; CDR3 protein: CASSSAPSSYNEQFF; CDR3 DNA: TGTGCCAGCAGCTCAGCTCCAAGCTCCTACAATGAGCAGTTCTTC
clone size: NA; D gene: NA; J gene: TRBJ1-1; V gene: TRBV30; CDR3 protein: CASEKINTEAFF; CDR3 DNA: TGTGCCTCCGAAAAAATAAACACTGAAGCTTTCTTT
clone size: NA; D gene: NA; J gene: TRBJ2-2; V gene: TRBV5-5; CDR3 protein: CASSLWLNTGELFF; CDR3 DNA: TGTGCCAGCAGCTTGTGGCTTAACACCGGGGAGCTGTTTTTT
clone size: NA; D gene: NA; J gene: TRBJ2-7; V gene: TRBV7-2; CDR3 protein: CASSLSGGGAYEQYF; CDR3 DNA: TGTGCCAGCAGCTTGAGCGGAGGGGGGGCCTACGAGCAGTACTTC
clone size: NA; D gene: NA; J gene: TRBJ2-1; V gene: TRBV4-2; CDR3 protein: CASSQDSAGIYNEQFF; CDR3 DNA: TGTGCCAGCAGCCAAGATTCTGCGGGGATTTACAATGAGCAGTTCTTC
clone size: NA; D gene: NA; J gene: TRBJ2-3; V gene: TRBV7-2; CDR3 protein: CASSFLAADTQYF; CDR3 DNA: TGTGCCAGCAGCTTTCTAGCAGCAGATACGCAGTATTTT
clone size: NA; D gene: TRBD2; J gene: TRBJ2-3; V gene: TRBV10-3; CDR3 protein: CAISVVGGIDTQYF; CDR3 DNA: TGTGCCATCAGTGTGGTGGGGGGGATAGATACGCAGTATTTT
clone size: NA; D gene: TRBD1; J gene: TRBJ1-1; V gene: TRBV30; CDR3 protein: CAWSVTGGTEAFF; CDR3 DNA: TGTGCCTGGAGTGTAACAGGGGGCACTGAAGCTTTCTTT
clone size: once; D gene: TRBD2; J gene: TRBJ2-3; V gene: TRBV5-4; CDR3 protein: CASSLVGGGSTDTQYF; CDR3 DNA: TGTGCCAGCAGCTTGGTGGGCGGGGGGAGCACAGATACGCAGTATTTT
clone size: NA; D gene: NA; J gene: TRBJ2-7; V gene: TRBV5-1; CDR3 protein: CASSLRTPYEQYF; CDR3 DNA: TGCGCCAGCAGCTTAAGGACACCTTACGAGCAGTACTTC
clone size: NA; D gene: NA; J gene: TRBJ1-2; V gene: TRBV10-1; CDR3 protein: CASIFTRRRPNYGYTF; CDR3 DNA: TGCGCCAGCATCTTCACCCGGCGGCGGCCAAACTATGGCTACACCTTC
clone size: NA; D gene: NA; J gene: TRBJ1-3; V gene: TRBV6-5; CDR3 protein: CASSGRNGNTIYF; CDR3 DNA: TGTGCCAGCAGTGGACGGAATGGAAACACCATATATTTT
clone size: NA; D gene: NA; J gene: TRBJ1-1; V gene: TRBV6-1; CDR3 protein: CASSDGPGTQAFF; CDR3 DNA: TGTGCCAGCAGTGATGGGCCAGGGACCCAAGCTTTCTTT
clone size: NA; D gene: NA; J gene: TRBJ1-5; V gene: TRBV6-1; CDR3 protein: CATRAYSNQPQHF; CDR3 DNA: TGTGCCACCCGGGCGTATAGCAATCAGCCCCAGCATTTT
clone size: once; D gene: NA; J gene: TRBJ1-1; V gene: TRBV15; CDR3 protein: CATSRVTNTEAFF; CDR3 DNA: TGTGCCACCAGCAGAGTCACGAACACTGAAGCTTTCTTT
clone size: NA; D gene: TRBD2; J gene: TRBJ2-7; V gene: TRBV5-6; CDR3 protein: CASSFGGRSYEQYF; CDR3 DNA: TGTGCCAGCAGCTTTGGCGGGAGGTCCTACGAGCAGTACTTC
clone size: NA; D gene: NA; J gene: TRBJ1-2; V gene: TRBV5-6; CDR3 protein: CASSPDSARGYTF; CDR3 DNA: TGTGCCAGCAGCCCGGACAGCGCTAGAGGCTACACCTTC
clone size: NA; D gene: NA; J gene: TRBJ2-5; V gene: TRBV5-1; CDR3 protein: CASSLVGGEETQYF; CDR3 DNA: TGCGCCAGCAGCTTGGTCGGGGGAGAAGAGACCCAGTACTTC
clone size: NA; D gene: NA; J gene: TRBJ1-1; V gene: TRBV5-1; CDR3 protein: CASSSIGRENTEAFF; CDR3 DNA: TGCGCCAGCAGCTCAATCGGACGGGAGAACACTGAAGCTTTCTTT
clone size: once; D gene: TRBD1; J gene: TRBJ1-4; V gene: TRBV6-5; CDR3 protein: CASSLDRDREKLFF; CDR3 DNA: TGTGCCAGCAGTTTGGACAGGGATCGCGAAAAACTGTTTTTT
clone size: NA; D gene: TRBD2; J gene: TRBJ2-3; V gene: TRBV7-9; CDR3 protein: CASSPRTSGLRTDTQYF; CDR3 DNA: TGTGCCAGCAGCCCCAGGACTAGCGGACTGAGAACAGATACGCAGTATTTT
clone size: NA; D gene: NA; J gene: TRBJ2-2; V gene: TRBV5-1; CDR3 protein: CASSLGRQSTGELFF; CDR3 DNA: TGCGCCAGCAGCTTGGGTCGCCAGAGCACCGGGGAGCTGTTTTTT
clone size: NA; D gene: NA; J gene: TRBJ1-1; V gene: TRBV10-3; CDR3 protein: CAISRTNTEAFF; CDR3 DNA: TGTGCCATCAGTAGGACGAACACTGAAGCTTTCTTT
clone size: NA; D gene: NA; J gene: TRBJ2-2; V gene: TRBV14; CDR3 protein: CASQRAHTGELFF; CDR3 DNA: TGTGCCTCGCAGCGGGCTCACACCGGGGAGCTGTTTTTT
clone size: NA; D gene: NA; J gene: TRBJ2-2; V gene: TRBV18; CDR3 protein: CASSPSRVMAGELFF; CDR3 DNA: TGTGCCAGCTCACCCTCCCGGGTAATGGCCGGGGAGCTGTTTTTT
clone size: NA; D gene: NA; J gene: TRBJ2-7; V gene: TRBV9; CDR3 protein: CASSVRAWREQYF; CDR3 DNA: TGTGCCAGCAGCGTCCGGGCTTGGAGGGAGCAGTACTTC
clone size: NA; D gene: NA; J gene: TRBJ2-5; V gene: TRBV2; CDR3 protein: CATMDDRGKETQYF; CDR3 DNA: TGTGCCACCATGGACGACCGGGGTAAAGAGACCCAGTACTTC
clone size: NA; D gene: NA; J gene: TRBJ2-5; V gene: TRBV4-1; CDR3 protein: CASSHQGGAGQETQYF; CDR3 DNA: TGCGCCAGCAGCCACCAGGGTGGGGCGGGGCAAGAGACCCAGTACTTC
clone size: NA; D gene: TRBD1; J gene: TRBJ1-1; V gene: TRBV19; CDR3 protein: CASGDSQDPEAFF; CDR3 DNA: TGTGCCAGTGGGGACAGTCAAGACCCTGAAGCTTTCTTT
clone size: NA; D gene: TRBD2; J gene: TRBJ2-2; V gene: TRBV2; CDR3 protein: CASSLAGGWSSGELFF; CDR3 DNA: TGTGCCAGCAGTTTAGCGGGAGGGTGGTCTTCCGGGGAGCTGTTTTTT
clone size: NA; D gene: NA; J gene: TRBJ1-3; V gene: TRBV6-5; CDR3 protein: CASSSQGISGNTIYF; CDR3 DNA: TGTGCCAGCAGTTCTCAGGGGATCTCTGGAAACACCATATATTTT
clone size: NA; D gene: NA; J gene: TRBJ2-6; V gene: TRBV4-3; CDR3 protein: CASSEGGANVLTF; CDR3 DNA: TGCGCCAGCAGCGAGGGCGGGGCCAACGTCCTGACTTTC
clone size: NA; D gene: TRBD2; J gene: TRBJ2-3; V gene: TRBV19; CDR3 protein: CASSILWTSGDDSTDTQYF; CDR3 DNA: TGTGCCAGTAGTATACTGTGGACTAGCGGGGACGATAGCACAGATACGCAGTATTTT
clone size: NA; D gene: NA; J gene: TRBJ2-5; V gene: TRBV7-9; CDR3 protein: CASSLERSLKGSQYF; CDR3 DNA: TGTGCCAGCAGCTTAGAAAGATCGCTGAAGGGGTCCCAGTACTTC
clone size: NA; D gene: NA; J gene: TRBJ2-7; V gene: TRBV4-1; CDR3 protein: CASSPRLFSLEADEQYF; CDR3 DNA: TGCGCCAGCAGCCCGCGGTTATTTTCACTAGAAGCGGACGAGCAGTACTTC
clone size: NA; D gene: NA; J gene: TRBJ2-3; V gene: TRBV9; CDR3 protein: CASRDSTDTQYF; CDR3 DNA: TGTGCCAGCAGGGATAGCACAGATACGCAGTATTTT
clone size: NA; D gene: NA; J gene: TRBJ1-1; V gene: TRBV19; CDR3 protein: CASSLQGRNTEAFF; CDR3 DNA: TGTGCCAGTAGTTTACAGGGAAGGAACACTGAAGCTTTCTTT
clone size: NA; D gene: TRBD1; J gene: TRBJ1-1; V gene: TRBV11-3; CDR3 protein: CASSRGRETEAFF; CDR3 DNA: TGTGCCAGCTCCAGGGGGAGGGAGACTGAAGCTTTCTTT
clone size: NA; D gene: NA; J gene: TRBJ2-1; V gene: TRBV6-8; CDR3 protein: CASRDEQFF; CDR3 DNA: TGTGCCAGCAGGGATGAGCAGTTCTTC